A selection of T cell receptor beta chains follows, all from one sample in a study of PD-1 blockade in classical Hodgkin lymphoma. Data came from immunoSEQ multiplex PCR; TCRdb stores just in-frame clones and leaves some out. The sample has about 64,000 clones; 90% to 95% are singletons. The sequenced sample was peripheral blood mononuclear cells (PBMCs), obtained before the fourth cycle of nivolumab. The source of these receptors is a human donor with classical Hodgkin lymphoma. The CDR3 runs from the conserved cysteine through the conserved F or W. The D gene is left open where the match is weak. A row's size may be missing; if present it is once, few, many or a size class.

>TRBJ2-1|-|14|TRBV6-5|once
TGTGCCAGCATGGCGGCGGGCAGCTACAATGAGCAGTTCTTC
CASMAAGSYNEQFF
>TRBJ1-2|-|13|TRBV28|-
TGTGCCAGCAGTACTACAGGGAACTATGGCTACACCTTC
CASSTTGNYGYTF
>TRBJ1-1|TRBD1|17|TRBV19|-
TGTGCCAGTAGTTCCATACCGGGACAGGGTCTGGTTCCTGAAGCTTTCTTT
CASSSIPGQGLVPEAFF
>TRBJ2-7|TRBD2|16|TRBV9|-
TGTGCCAGCAGCAAGGGAGGGGCGACCAACTCCTACGAGCAGTACTTC
CASSKGGATNSYEQYF
>TRBJ1-2|-|13|TRBV5-1|few
TGCGCCAGCAGCAAGACGTTCCTTGATGGCTACACCTTC
CASSKTFLDGYTF
>TRBJ2-1|-|15|TRBV28|-
TGTGCCAGCAGTCCCCGGACAACTATCGAGGATGAGCAGTTCTTC
CASSPRTTIEDEQFF
>TRBJ2-1|-|13|TRBV5-1|-
TGCGCCAGCAGTGAGGGGTCCTACAATGAGCAGTTCTTC
CASSEGSYNEQFF
>TRBJ1-2|-|13|TRBV6-5|-
TGTGCCAGCAGTTACGCCGGGTCCAGTGGCTACACCTTC
CASSYAGSSGYTF
>TRBJ2-2|TRBD1|19|TRBV7-6|-
TGTGCCAGCAGCGGCATCAGCCGGGACAGGGCCCTGAACACCGGGGAGCTGTTTTTT
CASSGISRDRALNTGELFF
>TRBJ2-1|-|17|TRBV7-9|few
TGTGCCAGCAGCTTAATCGCCCTGACAGGGAGGGTAGATGAGCAGTTCTTC
CASSLIALTGRVDEQFF
>TRBJ2-5|-|13|TRBV5-4|-
TGTGCCAGCAGCTTGGTAGGCCAGGAGACCCAGTACTTC
CASSLVGQETQYF
>TRBJ2-5|TRBD1|16|TRBV4-1|-
TGCGCCAGCAGCCCGGACCCGGGACAGACTAAAGAGACCCAGTACTTC
CASSPDPGQTKETQYF
>TRBJ2-1|-|11|TRBV20-1|-
TGCAGTGCTAAGTTTATCTATGAGCAGTTCTTC
CSAKFIYEQFF
>TRBJ2-3|-|16|TRBV10-1|-
TGCGCCAGCAGTGAAAGGGCTAGCTCTGTCGCAGATACGCAGTATTTT
CASSERASSVADTQYF
>TRBJ1-1|-|13|TRBV5-6|-
TGTGCCAGCAGCGTAGGGGCTACCGGAAAAGCTTTCTTT
CASSVGATGKAFF